This T cell receptor (beta chain) was recorded in a study of shared clonotypes between healthy human individuals. TCRdb's table, derived via immunoSEQ multiplex PCR, lists solely in-frame clones and lacks some. The profile shows under 600,000 clones, about three quarters of them singletons. Looked up from germline, CDR1 is SGHAT and CDR2 is FQDESV (reference sequence). The CDR3 consists of 17 residues. Trimming cost V 4 bases and J 0 bases, with 15 bases left between them. This receptor was taken from a woman between 40 and 55 years old in good health. Some clones in this sample may be carry-over from other donors' samples. V and J are TRBV11-1 and TRBJ2-2; maybe TRBD2 (6 bases). Sequenced sample: PBMCs. The CDR3 loop reads CASSSLSSVTNTGELFF. The CDR3 DNA reads as TGTGCCAGCAGCTCCCTTTCTAGCGTTACGAACACCGGGGAGCTGTTTTTT.